The source of this T cell receptor (beta chain) is a study of T cell responses to AZD1222 COVID-19 vaccine. Regarding the study as a whole: The study sampled repertoires only after the peak T cell response. Spike was spanned by vaccine-associated CD4 TCRs, with dominance at 160-218 and 743-854.

As to this clone: As yet, its antigen is unknown.

Between the trimmed V and J ends, which lost 6 bases and 0 bases, there was a span of 6 bases. Germline V gene lookup returns CDR1 ENHRY and CDR2 SYGVKD. The CDR3 contains 13 residues. Here immunoSEQ multiplex PCR was the method, and the copy in TCRdb shows in-frame clones only, minus some. Of roughly 140,000 clones detected, approximately 91% appear once; the ten largest clones hold less than 2%. This chain joins TRBV10-3 and TRBJ1-3, with D perhaps matching TRBD1 (5 bases). The TCR sequence derives from an adult who received the AZD1222 COVID-19 vaccine. This material consisted of peripheral blood, taken 28 days after the second AZD1222 dose. CDR3 sequence reads: CAIRQDSGNTIYF. The CDR3 region has the DNA TGTGCCATCAGACAGGACTCTGGAAACACCATATATTTT.